The clone carrying this T cell receptor beta chain was detected a few times. Its cognate antigen is unknown. This sample was included in a study of cytomegalovirus exposure and HLA in healthy donors. With V trimmed by 0 bases and J by 4 bases, 2 bases remained unmatched. Germline V gives CDR1 MNHEY, CDR2 SVGAGI. The CDR3 has 15 residues. Although they were nominally healthy when sampled, donors likely had unrecorded immune exposures. Study conclusions and caveats: Most TCR beta V segments were productive about 87% or about 30% of the time in an earlier analysis. Sequencing probably produced one cluster of sequence variants that were highly shared.

The PCR made use of 60 Vbeta and 13 Jbeta primers. As handled by the study authors: In a later analysis, the count reached approximately 80 million unique TCR beta chains, with 9 million to 11 million shared. TCRdb's copy holds only in-frame clones and misses some; the assay was immunoSEQ multiplex PCR. The DNA was the basis for D and trimming; V, J and clone size are from that table. The sample has 150,000 to 200,000 clones, 70% to 85% seen once. The specimen was PBMCs. The chain has TRBV6-5 and TRBJ2-2; 7 nucleotides agree with TRBD1. This TCR derives from a man between 18 and 29 years old in good health and CMV-seronegative. CDR3 bases: TGTGCCAGCAGTTACTCGACAGGGTTCACCGGGGAGCTGTTTTTT. Translated: CASSYSTGFTGELFF.